This T cell receptor beta chain emerged from a study of blood T cell repertoires in COVID-19. CDR1 and CDR2 from the germline V gene are ENHRY and SYGVKD. This CDR3 comprises 15 residues. V was shortened by 2 bases and J by 5 bases, with 13 bases between the two germline ends. Authors' processing steps: Amplified reference gene primers provided the basis for estimating nucleated cell counts. TCRdb's copy holds only in-frame clones and misses some; the assay was immunoSEQ multiplex PCR. From that table come the V and J calls and clone size; the DNA was used to work out D and trimming. The sample lists 350,000 or so clones, over 85% occurring once.

The chain employs TRBV10-3 and TRBJ2-1; TRBD1 is a possible D gene (5 bases). Sequenced input: peripheral blood. The sequence came from a woman aged 55 to 70 with COVID-19, enrolled during active disease. DNA for the CDR3: TGTGCCATCAGTGAGGCCCAGGGCCCTAACAATGAGCAGTTCTTC. Its translation: CAISEAQGPNNEQFF.